These T cell receptor beta chains were read from a single sample in a study of graft-versus-host responses after intestinal transplantation. Their specific antigens are unknown. Profiling relied on immunoSEQ multiplex PCR, and the TCRdb table lists in-frame clones only, not all of them. The table has tens of thousands of clones, roughly 91% seen once. The sequences come from unstimulated CD8+ T cells sorted from spleen or lymph node cells, collected before transplant. These receptors came from a human donor who was the organ donor for an intestinal transplant. CDR3s include the opening cysteine and the closing phenylalanine or tryptophan.

V gene | CDR3 protein
TRBV6-4 | CASSDLAGGTDTQYF
TRBV29-1 | CSVESAGANTGELFF
TRBV4-2 | CASSQDRQADHMAYEQYF
TRBV27 | CASSPGTGANQPQHF
TRBV9 | CASSVGATGEINYGYTF
TRBV5-8 | CASSWDYEQYF
TRBV9 | CASSVDGYEQYF
TRBV5-6 | CASSFSASWASYEQYF
TRBV7-9 | CASSSLTDTYEQYF
TRBV2 | CASSDRAMEYQETQYF
TRBV29-1 | CSVGPGHLSSYNSPLHF
TRBV18 | CASSPFSGSQPQHF
TRBV11-2 | CASSDKGGGDGYTF
TRBV6-6 | CASSYSAGAGIQYF
TRBV6-6 | CASSYGDIKQPQHF
TRBV7-8 | CASSLAQGGLGEKLFF
TRBV11-2 | CASSLGPRDSFYNEQFF
TRBV9 | CASSVHGTGELFF
TRBV6-5 | CASSPGTSSTDTQYF
TRBV27 | CASSPRWLAGGYEQFF
TRBV29-1 | CSAEGQSYEQYF
TRBV5-6 | CASSSEGGFLEQYF
TRBV28 | CASSTPGTYYEQYF
TRBV5-4 | CASSSGVGDTEAFF
TRBV28 | CASSWDWGGELFF
TRBV4-2 | CASSQETALLTDTQYF
TRBV18 | CASSSSGGATDTQYF
TRBV2 | CASILQAGELFF
TRBV4-1 | CASSPGLGGEQFF
TRBV11-3 | CASSSRADTEAFF
TRBV2 | CASSLTGYEQYF
TRBV6-4 | CASSDGKGTEAFF
TRBV5-6 | CASSLGQVNTEAFF
TRBV9 | CASSVAGGPNTEAFF
TRBV5-1 | CASSLTGVLYNSPLHF
TRBV14 | CASSQVPLNTEAFF
TRBV9 | CASSVDTGELFF
TRBV29-1 | CSVGQGAKTQYF
TRBV7-9 | CASSLTGGNAFF
TRBV6-5 | CASSWGGTPATGELFF
TRBV19 | CASSIRGANYGYTF
TRBV30 | CAWSSLSNQPQHF
TRBV10-2 | CASSDVGFSYEQYF
TRBV18 | CASSPGTFQETQYF
TRBV16 | CASSQGNIQYF
TRBV27 | CASSSRTRQGDEQYF
TRBV6-5 | CASSSNTEAFF
TRBV11-3 | CASSLFGRESTDTQYF
TRBV29-1 | CSVVPGQSPDTQYF
TRBV4-2 | CASSDGTGNQPQHF
TRBV5-1 | CASGSVGMNYGYTF
TRBV10-3 | CAISGRPKGEGYTF
TRBV5-1 | CATRFSRETYEQYF
TRBV5-4 | CASSFKGGGSPLHF
TRBV28 | CASRSDSLHWNTEAFF
TRBV27 | CASSLGQGINYGYTF
TRBV7-2 | CASSLEDNRDLYGYTF